This record covers a single T cell receptor beta chain. The source of the sample is a study of tissue T cells after allogeneic stem cell transplantation. The overall study: Enrolled prospectively were adult allogeneic hematopoietic cell transplant recipients whose graft-versus-host disease was steroid-refractory.

Germline loops: CDR1 SGHVS, CDR2 FQNEAQ. With V trimmed by 6 bases and J by 5 bases, 2 bases remained unmatched. This CDR3 region has 14 residues. The method was immunoSEQ multiplex PCR; TCRdb's version includes in-frame clones alone and lacks a portion of them. The sample has around 40,000 clones, roughly 92% seen once. The source of this sequence is a woman aged 35-75 years who later had graft-versus-host disease after an allogeneic stem cell transplant. Sequencing was performed on blood, taken before transplantation. The chain combines TRBV7-8 with TRBJ2-1; 12 nucleotides match TRBD1. CDR3 sequence reads: CASRGQGANNEQFF. The CDR3 nucleotides are TGTGCCAGCAGGGGACAGGGGGCGAACAATGAGCAGTTCTTC.